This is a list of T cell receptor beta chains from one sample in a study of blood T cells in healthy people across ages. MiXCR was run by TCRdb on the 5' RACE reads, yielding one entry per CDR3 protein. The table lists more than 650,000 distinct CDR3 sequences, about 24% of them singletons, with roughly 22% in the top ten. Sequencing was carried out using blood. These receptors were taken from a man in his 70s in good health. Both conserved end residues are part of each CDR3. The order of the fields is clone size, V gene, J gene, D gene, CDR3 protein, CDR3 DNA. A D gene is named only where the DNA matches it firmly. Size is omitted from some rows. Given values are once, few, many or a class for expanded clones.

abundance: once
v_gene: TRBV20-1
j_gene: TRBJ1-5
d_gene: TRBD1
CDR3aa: CSARTGTKGQPQHF
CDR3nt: TGCAGTGCTCGGACAGGCACTAAGGGACAGCCCCAGCATTTT

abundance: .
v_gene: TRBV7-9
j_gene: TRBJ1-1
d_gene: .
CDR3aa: CASSHDVLSTEAFF
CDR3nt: TGTGCCAGCAGCCACGACGTCCTGAGCACTGAAGCTTTCTTT

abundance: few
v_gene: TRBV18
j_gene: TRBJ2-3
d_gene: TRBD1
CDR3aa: CASSPRTGRLDTQYF
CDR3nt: TGTGCCAGCTCACCAAGGACAGGGCGCTTGGATACGCAGTATTTT

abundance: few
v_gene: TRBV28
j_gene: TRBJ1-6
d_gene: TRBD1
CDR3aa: CASKVAGTGYNSPLHF
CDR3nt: TGTGCCAGCAAGGTCGCAGGGACAGGTTATAATTCACCCCTCCACTTT

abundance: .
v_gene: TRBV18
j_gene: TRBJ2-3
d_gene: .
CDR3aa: CASSSDPSDTQYF
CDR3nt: TGTGCCAGCTCATCTGACCCCTCAGATACGCAGTATTTT

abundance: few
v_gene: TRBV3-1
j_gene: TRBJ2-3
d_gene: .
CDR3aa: CASSQGEADTQYF
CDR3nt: TGTGCCAGCAGCCAGGGTGAGGCAGATACGCAGTATTTT

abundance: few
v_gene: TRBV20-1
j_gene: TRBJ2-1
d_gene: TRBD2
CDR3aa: CSARDSSSGGNEQFF
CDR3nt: TGCAGTGCTAGAGATTCGTCTAGCGGAGGCAATGAGCAGTTCTTC

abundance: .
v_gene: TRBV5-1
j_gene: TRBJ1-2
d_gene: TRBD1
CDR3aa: CASLEGTGTNYGYTF
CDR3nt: TGCGCCAGCCTTGAGGGGACAGGGACTAACTATGGCTACACCTTC

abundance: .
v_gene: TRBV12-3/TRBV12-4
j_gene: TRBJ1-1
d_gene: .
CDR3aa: CASIKNGGANTEAFF
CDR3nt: TGTGCCAGCATCAAAAACGGGGGGGCGAACACTGAAGCTTTCTTT

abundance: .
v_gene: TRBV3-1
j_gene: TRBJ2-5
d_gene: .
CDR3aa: CASSQEGATETQYF
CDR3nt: TGTGCCAGCAGCCAAGAAGGGGCCACAGAGACCCAGTACTTC

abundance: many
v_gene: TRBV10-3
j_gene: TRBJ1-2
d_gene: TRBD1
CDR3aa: CAISAGTGYGYTF
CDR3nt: TGTGCCATCAGCGCCGGGACAGGCTATGGCTACACCTTC

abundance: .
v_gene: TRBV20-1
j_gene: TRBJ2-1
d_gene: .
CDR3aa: CSARLVDEQFF
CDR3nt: TGCAGTGCTAGACTAGTAGATGAGCAGTTCTTC

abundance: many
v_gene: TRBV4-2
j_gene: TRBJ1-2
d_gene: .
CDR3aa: CASSQDYYGYTF
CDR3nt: TGTGCCAGCAGCCAAGATTACTATGGCTACACCTTC

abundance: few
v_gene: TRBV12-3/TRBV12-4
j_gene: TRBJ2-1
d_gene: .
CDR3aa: CASSVTRYNEQFF
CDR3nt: TGTGCCAGCAGCGTGACTAGATACAATGAGCAGTTCTTC

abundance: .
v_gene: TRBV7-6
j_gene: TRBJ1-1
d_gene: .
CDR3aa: CASSLAIREQAFF
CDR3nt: TGTGCCAGCAGCTTAGCGATAAGGGAGCAAGCTTTCTTT

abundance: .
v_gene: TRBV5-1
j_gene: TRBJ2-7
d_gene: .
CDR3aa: CASSLAQGFGEQYF
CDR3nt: TGCGCCAGCAGCTTGGCCCAAGGGTTTGGCGAGCAGTACTTC

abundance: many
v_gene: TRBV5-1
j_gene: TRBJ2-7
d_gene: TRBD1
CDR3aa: CASSLGQGVYEQYF
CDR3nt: TGCGCCAGCAGCCTGGGACAGGGGGTATACGAGCAGTACTTC

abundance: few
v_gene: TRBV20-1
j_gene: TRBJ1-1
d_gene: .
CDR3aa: CSATGLLRNTEAFF
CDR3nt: TGCAGTGCTACGGGACTCCTAAGGAACACTGAAGCTTTCTTT

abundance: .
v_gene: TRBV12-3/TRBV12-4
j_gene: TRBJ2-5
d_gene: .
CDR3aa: CASSITTHQETQYF
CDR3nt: TGTGCCAGCAGTATAACGACACACCAAGAGACCCAGTACTTC

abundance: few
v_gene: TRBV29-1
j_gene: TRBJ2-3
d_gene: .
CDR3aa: CSVSSGGADTQYF
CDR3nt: TGCAGCGTCTCTAGTGGGGGAGCAGATACGCAGTATTTT

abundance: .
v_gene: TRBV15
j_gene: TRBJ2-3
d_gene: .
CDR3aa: CATSRDPTEMITDTQYF
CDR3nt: TGTGCCACCAGCAGAGATCCTACGGAGATGATCACAGATACGCAGTATTTT

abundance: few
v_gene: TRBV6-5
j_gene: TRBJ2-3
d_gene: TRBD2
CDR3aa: CASSRRAGWVDTQYF
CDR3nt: TGTGCCAGCAGTAGGAGAGCGGGATGGGTAGATACGCAGTATTTT

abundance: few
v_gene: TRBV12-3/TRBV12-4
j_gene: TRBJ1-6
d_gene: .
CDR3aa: CASSPKAYNSPLHF
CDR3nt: TGTGCCAGCAGTCCAAAGGCCTATAATTCACCCCTCCACTTT

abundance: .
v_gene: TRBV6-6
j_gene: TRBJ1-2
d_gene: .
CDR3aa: CASSFEGRNYGYTF
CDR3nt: TGTGCCAGCAGTTTTGAGGGCCGTAACTATGGCTACACCTTC

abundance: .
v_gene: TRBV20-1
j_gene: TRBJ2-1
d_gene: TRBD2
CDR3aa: CSADNSGTSYNEQFF
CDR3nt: TGCAGTGCCGACAATAGCGGGACCTCCTACAATGAGCAGTTCTTC

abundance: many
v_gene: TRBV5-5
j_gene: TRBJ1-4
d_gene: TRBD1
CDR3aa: CASSLDTGGEREKLFF
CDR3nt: TGTGCCAGCAGCTTGGATACAGGGGGAGAGCGCGAAAAACTGTTTTTT

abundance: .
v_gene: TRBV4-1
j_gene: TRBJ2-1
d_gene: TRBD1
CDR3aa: CASSPDRGVWNEQFF
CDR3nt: TGCGCCAGCAGCCCGGACAGGGGGGTTTGGAATGAGCAGTTCTTC

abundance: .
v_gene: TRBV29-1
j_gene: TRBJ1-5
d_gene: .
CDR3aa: CSVVATDSNQPQHF
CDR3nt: TGCAGCGTTGTGGCGACGGATAGCAATCAGCCCCAGCATTTT

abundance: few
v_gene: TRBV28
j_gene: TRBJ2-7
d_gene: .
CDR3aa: CASSIVQGREQYF
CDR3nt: TGTGCCAGCAGCATCGTTCAGGGCCGAGAGCAGTACTTC

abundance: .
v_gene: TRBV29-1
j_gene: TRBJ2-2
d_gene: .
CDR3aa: CSVGDGVRGNELFF
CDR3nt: TGCAGCGTTGGGGACGGGGTTCGAGGTAACGAGCTGTTTTTT

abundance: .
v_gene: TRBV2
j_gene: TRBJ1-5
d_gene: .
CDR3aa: CASNFVGGGDQPQHF
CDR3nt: TGTGCCAGCAACTTTGTTGGGGGGGGAGATCAGCCCCAGCATTTT

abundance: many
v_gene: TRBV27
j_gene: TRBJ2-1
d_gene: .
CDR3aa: CASSALGSQQFF
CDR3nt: TGTGCCAGCAGTGCCCTGGGTAGTCAGCAGTTCTTC

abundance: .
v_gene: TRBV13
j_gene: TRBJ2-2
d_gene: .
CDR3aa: CASSKGEGELFF
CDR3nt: TGTGCCAGCAGCAAAGGAGAGGGGGAGCTGTTTTTT

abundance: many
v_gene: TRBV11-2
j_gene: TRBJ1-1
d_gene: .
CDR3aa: CASSLAGIGTEAFF
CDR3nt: TGTGCCAGCAGCTTAGCAGGGATAGGAACTGAAGCTTTCTTT

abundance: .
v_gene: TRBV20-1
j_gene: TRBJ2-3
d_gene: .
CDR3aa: CSARDLVFPRHPTDTQYF
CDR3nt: TGCAGTGCTAGAGACCTTGTTTTTCCGAGACATCCCACAGATACGCAGTATTTT

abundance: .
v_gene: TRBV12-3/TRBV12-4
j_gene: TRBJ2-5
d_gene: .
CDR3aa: CASRAGGPRGLETQYF
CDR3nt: TGTGCCAGCAGGGCCGGGGGACCGCGGGGGCTGGAGACCCAGTACTTC

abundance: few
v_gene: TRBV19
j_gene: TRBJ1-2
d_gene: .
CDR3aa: CASSIGRANYGYTF
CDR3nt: TGTGCCAGTAGTATAGGCAGGGCTAACTATGGCTACACCTTC

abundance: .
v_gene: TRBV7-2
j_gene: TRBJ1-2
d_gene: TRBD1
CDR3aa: CASSLGQGMGGYTF
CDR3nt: TGTGCCAGCAGCCTAGGACAGGGCATGGGCGGCTACACCTTC

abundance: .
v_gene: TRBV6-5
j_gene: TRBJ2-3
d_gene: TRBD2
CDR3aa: CASSYSAGRYTQYF
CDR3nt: TGTGCCAGCAGTTACTCAGCGGGGAGGTATACGCAGTATTTT

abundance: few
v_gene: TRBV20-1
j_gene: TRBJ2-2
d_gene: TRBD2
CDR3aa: CSARDTLGKRGVTGELFF
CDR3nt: TGCAGTGCTAGAGATACCCTAGGGAAGCGGGGGGTTACCGGGGAGCTGTTTTTT

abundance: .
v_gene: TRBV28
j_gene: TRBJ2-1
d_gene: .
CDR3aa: CASISSGVNNEQFF
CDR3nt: TGTGCCAGCATATCGTCGGGGGTGAACAATGAGCAGTTCTTC

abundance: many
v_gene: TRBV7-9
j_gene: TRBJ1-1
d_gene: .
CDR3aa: CASSLGQDYTEAFF
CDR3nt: TGTGCCAGCAGCTTAGGACAAGACTACACTGAAGCTTTCTTT

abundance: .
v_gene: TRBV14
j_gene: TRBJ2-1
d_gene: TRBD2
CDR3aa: CACSRTGTSTFF
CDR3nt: TGTGCCTGCAGCCGAACCGGGACTAGTACGTTCTTC

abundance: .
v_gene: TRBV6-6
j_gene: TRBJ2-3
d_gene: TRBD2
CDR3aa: CASSYVGGRDTQYF
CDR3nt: TGTGCCAGCAGTTACGTGGGCGGGAGAGATACGCAGTATTTT

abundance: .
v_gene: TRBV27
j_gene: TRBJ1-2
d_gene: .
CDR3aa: CASSSTVTNYGYTF
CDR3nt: TGTGCCAGCAGTTCGACCGTGACTAACTATGGCTACACCTTC